The entry that follows covers one TCR beta chain sequence. Its antigen remains unknown. The CDR3 totals 13 residues. Trimming cost V 6 bases and J 1 base; bases outside gene matches: 2. In germline, CDR1 is MNHEY, CDR2 SVGAGI. The PCR ran on 60 Vbeta and 13 Jbeta primers. Profiling relied on immunoSEQ multiplex PCR, and the TCRdb table lists in-frame clones only, not all of them. In the table there are 90,000 to 130,000 clones, about 70% of which are singletons. The data originate from a study of cytomegalovirus exposure and HLA in healthy donors. Study results and caveats: Earlier analysis yielded a pattern in which most TCR beta V segments were productive about 87% or about 30% of the time. Some segments of the V type, notably TRBV6-2 and TRBV6-3, were excluded as indistinguishable.

This TCR came from a woman in her 30s in good health and CMV-seronegative. What was sequenced was PBMCs. This chain links TRBV6-5 with TRBJ1-2; 7 bases are shared with TRBD1. The CDR3 loop reads CASSRDSNYGYTF. For the CDR3, the DNA is TGTGCCAGCAGCCGGGACAGTAACTATGGCTACACCTTC.